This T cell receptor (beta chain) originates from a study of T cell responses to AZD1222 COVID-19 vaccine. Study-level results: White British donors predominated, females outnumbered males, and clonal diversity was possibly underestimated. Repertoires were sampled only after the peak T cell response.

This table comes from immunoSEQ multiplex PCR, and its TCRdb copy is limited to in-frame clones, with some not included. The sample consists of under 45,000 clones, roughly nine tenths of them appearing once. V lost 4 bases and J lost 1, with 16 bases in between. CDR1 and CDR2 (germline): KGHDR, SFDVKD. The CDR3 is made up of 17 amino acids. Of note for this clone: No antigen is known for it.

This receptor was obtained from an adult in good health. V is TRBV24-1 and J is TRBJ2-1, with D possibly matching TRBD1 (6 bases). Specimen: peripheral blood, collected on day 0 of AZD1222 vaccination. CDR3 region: CATSDPSRQGSYNEQFF. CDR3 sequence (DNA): TGTGCCACCAGTGACCCCTCGAGGCAGGGGTCCTACAATGAGCAGTTCTTC.